These 10 T cell receptor beta chains were all obtained from the same sample, sequenced in a study of CD8 T cells in ankylosing spondylitis. TCRdb used MiXCR to reprocess the 5' RACE reads, holding one entry per CDR3 protein. This repertoire shows about 36,000 distinct CDR3 sequences, about 6% found once; its top ten account for less than 15%. Sequenced material: blood, either unsorted or a sorted T cell fraction (not recorded which). These receptors all come from a male donor with ankylosing spondylitis or in good health (not recorded which).

The sample holds many counts of this clonotype. CDR3 region: CASSSGVYQETQYF. The CDR3 DNA is TGTGCCAGCAGTTCCGGGGTGTACCAAGAGACCCAGTACTTC. J is TRBJ2-5 and V is TRBV28, with D possibly TRBD2 on 5 matching bases. The CDR3 length is 14 residues. CDR1 is MDHEN, CDR2 SYDVKM, per germline. Trimming shortened V by 4 bases and J by 0 bases, and 9 bases separated the two germline ends.

The chain carries TRBV7-2 and TRBJ1-2; perhaps TRBD1 as D (5 bases). Germline CDR1 is SGHTA and CDR2 is FQGNSA. V lost 2 bases to trimming and J lost 9 bases, with 13 bases between them. CDR3 size: 13 residues. CDR3 in amino acids: CASSLMRGESYTF. In DNA form, the CDR3 reads TGTGCCAGCAGCTTAATGCGGGGGGAGAGCTACACCTTC. Full variable domain (remainder filled in from reference TRBV7-2 and TRBJ1-2): GAGVSQSPSNKVTEKGKDVELRCDPISGHTALYWYRQSLGQGLEFLIYFQGNSAPDKSGLPSDRFSAERTGGSVSTLTIQRTQQEDSAVYLCASSLMRGESYTFGSGTRLTVV.

In its sample, this clonotype was seen many times. The chain has TRBV5-1 and TRBJ2-1, with TRBD2 identical over 11 bases. The length of the CDR3 is 15 residues. Germline assignment: CDR1 SGHRS and CDR2 YFSETQ. Losses at the gene ends were 10 bases for V and 10 bases for J; bases not matched to a gene: 16. CDR3 in DNA: TGCGCCTCGGCATCCACGGGACTAGCGGCCGGGGAGCAGTTCTTC. Translated, it gives CASASTGLAAGEQFF.

This clonotype showed up many times. As DNA, the CDR3 is TGTGCCAGCAAGGCCGGTGGAGGTAGCGGGGAGCTGTTTTTT. Translated: CASKAGGGSGELFF. The chain uses TRBV27 and TRBJ2-2; maybe TRBD2 (5 bases). The CDR3 sequence is 14 residues long. Trimming removed 7 bases at V and 7 bases at J, with 16 bases between. The germline V gene encodes CDR1 MNHEY and CDR2 SMNVEV (reference sequence).

This clonotype has at least ten counts. This rearrangement joins TRBV4-3 to TRBJ2-7, with 7 bases identical to TRBD1. Trimming removed 0 bases from V and 5 bases from J; junction bases left unmatched: 10. This CDR3 comprises 16 residues. CDR1 and CDR2 (germline): LGHNA, YSLEER. The CDR3 region is CASSQEWDSLAHEQYF. In nucleotides, the CDR3 is TGCGCCAGCAGCCAAGAGTGGGACAGTCTAGCCCACGAGCAGTACTTC.

The table lists this clonotype with many counts. The V and J genes are TRBV6-2 or TRBV6-3 and TRBJ2-3; 9 nucleotides line up with TRBD2. Germline-derived CDR1 and CDR2 are MNHEY and SVGEGT. The CDR3 extends over 15 amino acids. The V segment lost 6 bases and the J segment 2 bases; nucleotides outside the gene matches: 6. This chain's CDR3 is CASRLAGHPTDTQYF. DNA for the CDR3: TGTGCCAGCAGGCTAGCGGGGCACCCCACAGATACGCAGTATTTT.

This clonotype was observed at least ten times. The CDR3 DNA sequence: TGTGCCAGCAGCTTACAGACAGGGGGCTTTGAAAAACTGTTTTTT. Translating it yields CASSLQTGGFEKLFF. The chain is built from TRBV7-6 and TRBJ1-4; 10 bases are a match to TRBD1. CDR3 size: 15 residues. V gave up 2 bases and J gave up 7 bases; unmatched junction bases: 4. CDR1 is SGHVS and CDR2 is FNYEAQ in the germline V gene.

This clonotype was found many times. This sequence joins TRBV19 and TRBJ1-1; 11 bases line up with TRBD1. The J segment lost 4 bases and the V segment lost 5 bases, leaving 6 bases of the junction unmatched. The CDR3 is 15 residues long. Germline V gene data show CDR1 as LNHDA and CDR2 as SQIVND (reference sequence). CDR3 sequence: CASSLTGTGGTEAFF. The CDR3 coding sequence is TGTGCCAGTAGTCTTACCGGGACAGGGGGCACTGAAGCTTTCTTT.

This clonotype occurred many times. V and J are TRBV14 and TRBJ2-1; 9 nucleotides align to TRBD2. Unmatched junction bases numbered 22, after V lost 5 bases and J lost 5 bases. The CDR3 extends over 20 amino acids. CDR1 is SGHDN, CDR2 FVKESK, per germline. The CDR3 spells CASSARQWGSGSLKDNEQFF. CDR3 bases: TGTGCCAGCAGCGCCCGGCAATGGGGTAGCGGGAGTTTAAAGGACAATGAGCAGTTCTTC. Filled out from reference TRBV14 and TRBJ2-1, the complete variable domain reads EAGVTQFPSHSVIEKGQTVTLRCDPISGHDNLYWYRRVMGKEIKFLLHFVKESKQDESGMPNNRFLAERTGGTYSTLKVQPAELEDSGVYFCASSARQWGSGSLKDNEQFFGPGTRLTVL.

This clonotype was counted many times. V is TRBV29-1 and J is TRBJ2-7; possibly TRBD1 for D (6 bases). The CDR3 totals 15 residues. Trimming removed 6 bases from V and 4 bases from J, with 22 bases in between. Germline CDR1 is SQVTM and CDR2 is ANQGSEA. The DNA for the CDR3 is TGCAGCGTCGAGACGAGGGACAACTCCAGATACGAGCAGTACTTC. It is translated as CSVETRDNSRYEQYF.